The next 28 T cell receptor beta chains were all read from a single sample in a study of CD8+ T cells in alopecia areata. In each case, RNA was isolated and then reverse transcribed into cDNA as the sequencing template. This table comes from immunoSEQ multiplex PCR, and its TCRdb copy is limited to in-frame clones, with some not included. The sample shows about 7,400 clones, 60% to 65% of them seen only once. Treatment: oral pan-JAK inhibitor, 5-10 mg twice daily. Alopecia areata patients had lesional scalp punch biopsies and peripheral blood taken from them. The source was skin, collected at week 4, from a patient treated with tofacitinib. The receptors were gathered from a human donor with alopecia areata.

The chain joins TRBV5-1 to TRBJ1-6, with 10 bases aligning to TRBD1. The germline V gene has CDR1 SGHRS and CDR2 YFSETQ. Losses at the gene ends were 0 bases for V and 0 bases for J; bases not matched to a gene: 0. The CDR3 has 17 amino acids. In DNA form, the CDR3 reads TGCGCCAGCAGCTTGGGGACAGGGGGCTCCTATAATTCACCCCTCCACTTT. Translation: CASSLGTGGSYNSPLHF.

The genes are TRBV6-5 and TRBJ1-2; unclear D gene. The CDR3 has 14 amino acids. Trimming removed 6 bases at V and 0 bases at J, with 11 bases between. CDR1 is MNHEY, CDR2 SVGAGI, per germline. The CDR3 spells CASRTRVTNYGYTF. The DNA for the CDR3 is TGTGCCAGCAGGACAAGGGTAACTAACTATGGCTACACCTTC.

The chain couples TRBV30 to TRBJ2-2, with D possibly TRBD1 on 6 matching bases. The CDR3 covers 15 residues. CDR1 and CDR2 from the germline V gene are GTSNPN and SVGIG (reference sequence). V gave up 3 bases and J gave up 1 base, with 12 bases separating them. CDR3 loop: CAWRDRDMNTGELFF. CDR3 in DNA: TGTGCCTGGAGGGACCGGGACATGAACACCGGGGAGCTGTTTTTT. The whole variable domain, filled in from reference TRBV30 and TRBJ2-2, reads SQTIHQWPATLVQPVGSPLSLECTVEGTSNPNLYWYRQAAGRGLQLLFYSVGIGQISSEVPQNLSASRPQDRQFILSSKKLLLSDSGFYLCAWRDRDMNTGELFFGEGSRLTVL.

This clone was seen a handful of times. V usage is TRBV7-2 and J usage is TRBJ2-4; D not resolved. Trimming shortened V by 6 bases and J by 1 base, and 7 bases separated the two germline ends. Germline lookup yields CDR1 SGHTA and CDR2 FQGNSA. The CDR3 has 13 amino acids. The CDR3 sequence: CASSEEAKNIQYF. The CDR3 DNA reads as TGTGCCAGCAGTGAGGAGGCCAAAAACATTCAGTACTTC.

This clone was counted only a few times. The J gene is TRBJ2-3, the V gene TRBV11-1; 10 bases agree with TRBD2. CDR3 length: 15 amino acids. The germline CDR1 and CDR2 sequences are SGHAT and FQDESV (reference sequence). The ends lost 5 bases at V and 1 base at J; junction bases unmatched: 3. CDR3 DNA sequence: TGTGCCAGCAGCCGGACTAGCGGAGGCACAGATACGCAGTATTTT. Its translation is CASSRTSGGTDTQYF.

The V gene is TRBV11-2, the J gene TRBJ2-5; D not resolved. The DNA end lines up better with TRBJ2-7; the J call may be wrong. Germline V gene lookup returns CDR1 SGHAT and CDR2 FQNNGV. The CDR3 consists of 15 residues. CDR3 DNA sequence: TGTGCCAGCAGCTTAGATGACACGACCAATTACGAGCAGTACTTC. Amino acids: CASSLDDTTNYEQYF.

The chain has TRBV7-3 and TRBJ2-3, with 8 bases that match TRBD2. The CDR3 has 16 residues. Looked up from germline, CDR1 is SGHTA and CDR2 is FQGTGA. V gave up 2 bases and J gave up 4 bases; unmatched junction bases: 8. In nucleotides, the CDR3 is TGTGCCAGCAGCTTATTCGGTAGCGGGGCAGCAGATACGCAGTATTTT. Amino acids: CASSLFGSGAADTQYF.

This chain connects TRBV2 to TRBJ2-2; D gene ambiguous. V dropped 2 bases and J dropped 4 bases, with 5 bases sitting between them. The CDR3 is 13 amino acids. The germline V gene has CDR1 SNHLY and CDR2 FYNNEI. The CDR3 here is CASSETFTGELFF. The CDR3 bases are TGTGCCAGCAGTGAAACATTCACCGGGGAGCTGTTTTTT.

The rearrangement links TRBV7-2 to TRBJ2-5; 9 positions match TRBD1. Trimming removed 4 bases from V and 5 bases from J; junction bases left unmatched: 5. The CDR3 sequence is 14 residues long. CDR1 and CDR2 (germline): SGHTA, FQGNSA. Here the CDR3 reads CASSSNRGQETQYF. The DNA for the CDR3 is TGTGCCAGCAGCTCAAACAGGGGGCAGGAGACCCAGTACTTC.

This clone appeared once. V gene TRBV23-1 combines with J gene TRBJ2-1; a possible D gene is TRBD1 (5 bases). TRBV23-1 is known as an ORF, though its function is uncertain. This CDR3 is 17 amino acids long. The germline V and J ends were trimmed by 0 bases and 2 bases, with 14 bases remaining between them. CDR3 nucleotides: TGCGCCAGCAGTCAATCGCGCAGGGTATTTACCTACAATGAGCAGTTCTTC. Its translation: CASSQSRRVFTYNEQFF.

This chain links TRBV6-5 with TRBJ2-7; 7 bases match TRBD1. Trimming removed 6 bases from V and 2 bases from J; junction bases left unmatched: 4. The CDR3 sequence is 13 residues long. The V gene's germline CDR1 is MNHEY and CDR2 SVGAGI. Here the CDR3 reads CASRPDRAYEQYF. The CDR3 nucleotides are TGTGCCAGCAGGCCCGACAGGGCCTACGAGCAGTACTTC.

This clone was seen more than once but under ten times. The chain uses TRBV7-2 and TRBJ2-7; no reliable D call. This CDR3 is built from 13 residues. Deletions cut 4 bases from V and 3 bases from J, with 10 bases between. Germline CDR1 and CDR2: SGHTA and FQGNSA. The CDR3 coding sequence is TGTGCCAGCAGCTATACAGTGGGCTACGAGCAGTACTTC. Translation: CASSYTVGYEQYF.

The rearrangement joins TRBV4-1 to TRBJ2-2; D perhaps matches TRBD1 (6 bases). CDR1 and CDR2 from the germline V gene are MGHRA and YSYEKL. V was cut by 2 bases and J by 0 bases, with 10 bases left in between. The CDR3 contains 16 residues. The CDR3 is CASSQTGITNTGELFF. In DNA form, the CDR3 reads TGCGCCAGCAGCCAAACAGGGATTACGAACACCGGGGAGCTGTTTTTT.

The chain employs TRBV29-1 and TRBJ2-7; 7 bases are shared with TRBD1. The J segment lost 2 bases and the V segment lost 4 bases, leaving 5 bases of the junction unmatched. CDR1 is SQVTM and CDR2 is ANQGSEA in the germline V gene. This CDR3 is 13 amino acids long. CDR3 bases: TGCAGCGTTGGCACAGGGGTGACCTACGAGCAGTACTTC. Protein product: CSVGTGVTYEQYF.

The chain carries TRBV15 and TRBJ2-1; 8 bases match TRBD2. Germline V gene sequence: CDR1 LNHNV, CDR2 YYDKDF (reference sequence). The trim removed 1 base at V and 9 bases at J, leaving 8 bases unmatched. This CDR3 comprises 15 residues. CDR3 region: CATSRAGGASVEQFF. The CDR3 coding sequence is TGTGCCACCAGCAGAGCCGGGGGGGCATCAGTTGAGCAGTTCTTC.

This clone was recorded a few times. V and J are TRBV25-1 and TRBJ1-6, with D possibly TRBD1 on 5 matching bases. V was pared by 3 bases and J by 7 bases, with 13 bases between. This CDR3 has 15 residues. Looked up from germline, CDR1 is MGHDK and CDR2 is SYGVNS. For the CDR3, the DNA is TGTGCCAGCAGTGAGTCCGGGACGCGGAATTCACCCCTCCACTTT. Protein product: CASSESGTRNSPLHF.

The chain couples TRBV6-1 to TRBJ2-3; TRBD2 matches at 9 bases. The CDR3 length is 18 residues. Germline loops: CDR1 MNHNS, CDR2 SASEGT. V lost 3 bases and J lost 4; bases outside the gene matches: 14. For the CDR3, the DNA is TGTGCCAGCAGTGAGGGCAGGGGCGGCGGGGGGGTATCAGATACGCAGTATTTT. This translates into CASSEGRGGGGVSDTQYF.

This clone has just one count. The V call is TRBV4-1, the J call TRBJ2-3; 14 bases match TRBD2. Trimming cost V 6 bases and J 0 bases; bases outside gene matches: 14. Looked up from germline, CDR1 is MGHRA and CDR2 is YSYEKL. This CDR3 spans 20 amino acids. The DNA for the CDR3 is TGCGCCAGCAGTCTTAGACTAGCGGGAGGGTCGGCTTCTAGCACAGATACGCAGTATTTT. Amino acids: CASSLRLAGGSASSTDTQYF.

This CDR3 is CASSSTTAVAGDIYEQYF. The CDR3 DNA reads TGTGCCAGCAGCTCCACCACCGCCGTAGCGGGAGATATATACGAGCAGTACTTC. The chain combines TRBV7-6 with TRBJ2-7; TRBD2 agrees at 9 bases. V dropped 4 bases and J dropped 4; count of bases not matched to a gene: 17. Germline V gene sequence: CDR1 SGHVS, CDR2 FNYEAQ. This CDR3 region has 18 residues.

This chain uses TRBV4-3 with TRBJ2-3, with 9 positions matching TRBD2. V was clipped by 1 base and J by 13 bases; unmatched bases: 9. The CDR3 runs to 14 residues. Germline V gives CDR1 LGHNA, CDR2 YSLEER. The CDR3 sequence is CASSQVDSGGQEYF. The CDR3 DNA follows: TGCGCCAGCAGCCAAGTGGATAGCGGGGGTCAGGAGTATTTT.

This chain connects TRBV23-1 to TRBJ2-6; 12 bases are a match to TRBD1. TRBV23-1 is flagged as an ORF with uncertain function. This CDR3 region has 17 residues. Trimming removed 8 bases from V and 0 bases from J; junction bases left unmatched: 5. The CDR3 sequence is CASVGTGGFSGANVLTF. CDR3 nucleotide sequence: TGCGCCAGCGTAGGGACAGGGGGCTTCTCTGGGGCCAACGTCCTGACTTTC.

For the CDR3, the DNA is TGTGCCAGCAGTGTAAGGGATACGCAGTATTTT. Translation gives CASSVRDTQYF. V gene TRBV2 combines with J gene TRBJ2-3; D ambiguous. Germline V gives CDR1 SNHLY, CDR2 FYNNEI. The CDR3 sequence is 11 residues long. Trimming removed 4 bases at V and 6 bases at J, with 5 bases between.

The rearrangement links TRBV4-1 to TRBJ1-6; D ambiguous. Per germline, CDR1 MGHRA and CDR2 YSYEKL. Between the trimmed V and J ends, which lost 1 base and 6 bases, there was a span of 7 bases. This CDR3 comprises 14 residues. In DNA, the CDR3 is TGCGCCAGCAGCCAAGCGCGGCTTAATTCACCCCTCCACTTT. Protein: CASSQARLNSPLHF.

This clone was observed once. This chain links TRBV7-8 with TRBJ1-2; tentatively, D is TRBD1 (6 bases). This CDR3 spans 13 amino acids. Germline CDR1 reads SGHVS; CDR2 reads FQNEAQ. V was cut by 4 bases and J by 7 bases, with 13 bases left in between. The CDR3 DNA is TGTGCCAGCAGCTCCGAACAGGGATTTGGCTACACCTTC. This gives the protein CASSSEQGFGYTF.

In DNA form, the CDR3 reads TGTGCCAGCAGCCAAAATGGGGCGAACACCATATATTTT. Encoded protein: CASSQNGANTIYF. The rearrangement uses TRBV14 and TRBJ1-3; the D gene is possibly TRBD1 (5 bases). Germline V gene lookup returns CDR1 SGHDN and CDR2 FVKESK. This CDR3 is built from 13 residues. V was cut by 2 bases and J by 7 bases, with 9 bases left in between.

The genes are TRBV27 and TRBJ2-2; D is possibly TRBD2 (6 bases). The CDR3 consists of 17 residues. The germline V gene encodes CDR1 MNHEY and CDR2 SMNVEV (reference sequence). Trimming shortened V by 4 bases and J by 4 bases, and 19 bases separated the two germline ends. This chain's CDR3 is CASSSYTGTAVTGELFF. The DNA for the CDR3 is TGTGCCAGCAGTTCCTATACCGGGACTGCGGTCACCGGGGAGCTGTTTTTT.

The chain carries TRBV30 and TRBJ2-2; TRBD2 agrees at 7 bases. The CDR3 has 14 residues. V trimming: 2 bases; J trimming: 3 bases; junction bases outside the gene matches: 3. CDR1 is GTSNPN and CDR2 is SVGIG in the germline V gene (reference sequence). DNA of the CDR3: TGTGCCTGGAGTCGGGGAGGGGACACCGGGGAGCTGTTTTTT. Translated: CAWSRGGDTGELFF. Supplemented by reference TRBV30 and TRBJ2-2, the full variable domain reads SQTIHQWPATLVQPVGSPLSLECTVEGTSNPNLYWYRQAAGRGLQLLFYSVGIGQISSEVPQNLSASRPQDRQFILSSKKLLLSDSGFYLCAWSRGGDTGELFFGEGSRLTVL.

The CDR3 nucleotides read TGTGCCAGCAGCCTCCTGCGGGATACGCAGTATTTT. Protein sequence: CASSLLRDTQYF. The chain carries TRBV28 and TRBJ2-3; D ambiguous. This CDR3 comprises 12 residues. Trimming pared 6 bases from V and 6 bases from J, leaving 10 bases between. Germline loops: CDR1 MDHEN, CDR2 SYDVKM.